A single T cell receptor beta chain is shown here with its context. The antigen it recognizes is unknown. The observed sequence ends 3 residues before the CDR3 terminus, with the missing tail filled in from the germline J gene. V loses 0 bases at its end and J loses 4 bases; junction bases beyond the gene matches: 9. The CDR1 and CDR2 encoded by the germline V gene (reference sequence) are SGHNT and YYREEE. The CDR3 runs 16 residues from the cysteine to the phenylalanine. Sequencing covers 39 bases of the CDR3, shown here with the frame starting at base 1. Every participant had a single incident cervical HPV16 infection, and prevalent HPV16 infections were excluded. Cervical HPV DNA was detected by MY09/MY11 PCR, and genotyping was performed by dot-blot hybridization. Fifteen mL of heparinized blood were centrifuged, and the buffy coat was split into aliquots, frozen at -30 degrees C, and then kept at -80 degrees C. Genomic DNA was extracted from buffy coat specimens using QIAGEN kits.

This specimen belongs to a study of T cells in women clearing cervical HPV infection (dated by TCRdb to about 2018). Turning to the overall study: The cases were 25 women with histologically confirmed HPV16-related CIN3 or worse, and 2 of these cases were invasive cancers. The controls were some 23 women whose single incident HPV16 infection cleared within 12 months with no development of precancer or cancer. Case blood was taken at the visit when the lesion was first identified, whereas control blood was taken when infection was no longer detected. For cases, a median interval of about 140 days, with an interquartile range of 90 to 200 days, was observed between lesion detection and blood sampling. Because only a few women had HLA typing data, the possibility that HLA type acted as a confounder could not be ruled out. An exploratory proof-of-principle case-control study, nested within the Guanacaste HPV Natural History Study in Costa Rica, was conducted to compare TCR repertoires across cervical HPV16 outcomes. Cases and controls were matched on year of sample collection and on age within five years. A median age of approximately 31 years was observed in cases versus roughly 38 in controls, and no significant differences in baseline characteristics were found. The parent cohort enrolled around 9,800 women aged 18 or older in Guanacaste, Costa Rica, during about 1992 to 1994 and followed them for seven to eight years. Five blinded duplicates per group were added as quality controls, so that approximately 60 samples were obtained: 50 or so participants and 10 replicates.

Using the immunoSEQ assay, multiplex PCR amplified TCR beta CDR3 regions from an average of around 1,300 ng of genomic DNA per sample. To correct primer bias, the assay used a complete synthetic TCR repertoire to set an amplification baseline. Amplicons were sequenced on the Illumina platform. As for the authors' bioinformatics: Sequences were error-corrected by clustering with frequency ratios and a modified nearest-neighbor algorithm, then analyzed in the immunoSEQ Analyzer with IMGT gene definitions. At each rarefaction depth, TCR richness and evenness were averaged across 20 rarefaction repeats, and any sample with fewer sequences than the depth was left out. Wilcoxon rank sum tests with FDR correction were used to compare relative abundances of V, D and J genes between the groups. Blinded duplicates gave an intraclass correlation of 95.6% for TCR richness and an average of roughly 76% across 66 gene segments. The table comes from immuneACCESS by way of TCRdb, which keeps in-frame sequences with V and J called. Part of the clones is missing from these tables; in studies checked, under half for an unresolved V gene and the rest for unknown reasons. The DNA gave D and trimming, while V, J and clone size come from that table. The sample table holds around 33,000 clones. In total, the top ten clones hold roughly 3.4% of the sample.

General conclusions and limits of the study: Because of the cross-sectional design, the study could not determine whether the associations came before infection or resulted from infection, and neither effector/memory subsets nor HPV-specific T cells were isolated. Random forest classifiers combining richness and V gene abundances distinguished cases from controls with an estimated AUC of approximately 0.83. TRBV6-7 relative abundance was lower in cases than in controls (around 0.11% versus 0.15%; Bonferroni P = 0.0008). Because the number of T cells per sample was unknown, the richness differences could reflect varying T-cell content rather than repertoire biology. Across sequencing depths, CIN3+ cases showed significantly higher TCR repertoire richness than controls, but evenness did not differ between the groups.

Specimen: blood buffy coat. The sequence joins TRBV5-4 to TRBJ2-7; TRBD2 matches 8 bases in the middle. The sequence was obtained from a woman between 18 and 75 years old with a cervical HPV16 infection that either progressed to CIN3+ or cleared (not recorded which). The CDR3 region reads CASSLGGGQGSYEQYF. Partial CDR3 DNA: TGTGCCAGCAGCTTGGGCGGGGGGCAGGGAAGTTACGAG. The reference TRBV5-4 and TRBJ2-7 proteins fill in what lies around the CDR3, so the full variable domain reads ETGVTQSPTHLIKTRGQQVTLRCSSQSGHNTVSWYQQALGQGPQFIFQYYREEENGRGNFPPRFSGLQFPNYSSELNVNALELDDSALYLCASSLGGGQGSYEQYFGPGTRLTVT.